The present entry profiles one T cell receptor (beta chain) with its context. The data are from a study of control samples from healthy donors and cancer patients. The CDR3 spans 15 residues. The germline gives CDR1 SGHNT, CDR2 YYREEE (reference sequence). Trimming took off 4 bases at V and 3 bases at J, with 17 bases between the two ends. TCRdb's table, derived via immunoSEQ multiplex PCR, lists solely in-frame clones and lacks some. The table shows under 200,000 clones, with 80% to 95% occurring only once. The sequencing sample was made of blood. The V call is TRBV5-4, the J call TRBJ2-7; D is uncertain. This clonotype was obtained from a woman aged 60-70 years in good health. The CDR3: CASSRSAAADYEQYF. Written as DNA, the CDR3 is TGTGCCAGCAGCCGCTCTGCGGCAGCCGACTACGAGCAGTACTTC.